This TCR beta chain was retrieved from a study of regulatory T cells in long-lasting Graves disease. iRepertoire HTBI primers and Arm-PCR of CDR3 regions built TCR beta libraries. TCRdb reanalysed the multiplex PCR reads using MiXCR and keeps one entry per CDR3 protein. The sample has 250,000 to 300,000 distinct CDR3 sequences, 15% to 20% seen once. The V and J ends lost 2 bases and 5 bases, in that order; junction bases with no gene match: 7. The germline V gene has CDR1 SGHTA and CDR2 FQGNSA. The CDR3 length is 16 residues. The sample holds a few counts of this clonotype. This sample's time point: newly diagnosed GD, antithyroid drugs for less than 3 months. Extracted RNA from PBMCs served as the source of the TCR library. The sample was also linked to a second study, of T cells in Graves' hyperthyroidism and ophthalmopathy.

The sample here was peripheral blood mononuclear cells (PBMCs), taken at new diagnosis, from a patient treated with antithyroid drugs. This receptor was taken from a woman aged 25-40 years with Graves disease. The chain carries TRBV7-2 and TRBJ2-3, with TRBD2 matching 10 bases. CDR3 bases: TGTGCCAGCAGCTTATCTAGCGGGGGATCGGGAGATACGCAGTATTTT. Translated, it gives CASSLSSGGSGDTQYF.